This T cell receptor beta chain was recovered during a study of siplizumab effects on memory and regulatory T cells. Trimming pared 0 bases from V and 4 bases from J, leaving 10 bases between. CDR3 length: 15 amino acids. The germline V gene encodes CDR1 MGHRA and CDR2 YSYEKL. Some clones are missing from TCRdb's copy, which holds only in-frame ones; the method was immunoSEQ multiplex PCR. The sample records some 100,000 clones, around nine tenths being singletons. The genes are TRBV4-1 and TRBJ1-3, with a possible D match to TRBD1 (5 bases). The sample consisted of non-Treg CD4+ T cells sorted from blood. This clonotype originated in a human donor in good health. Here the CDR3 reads CASSQDGASGNTIYF. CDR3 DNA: TGCGCCAGCAGCCAAGACGGGGCGTCAGGAAACACCATATATTTT.